The present T cell receptor beta chain was sequenced within a study of blood T cell repertoires in COVID-19. Study-wide background: COVID-19 samples from acute and convalescent phases originated in the United States, Italy and Spain. In each case, the material was cDNA or gDNA derived from T cells, B-cell-depleted T cells, or PBMCs.

The CDR3 has 15 residues. With 4 bases clipped from V and 7 bases from J, the junction kept 10 bases outside the gene matches. Looked up from germline, CDR1 is SGDLS and CDR2 is YYNGEE. This table comes from immunoSEQ multiplex PCR, and its TCRdb copy is limited to in-frame clones, with some not included. This table holds a few hundred thousand clones, around 89% found once. Participants came from roughly 24 US areas, aged about 18 to 89 years. Cohort 3 recovered donors had two negative PCRs, clearance, or symptom resolution. The receptor comes from a woman aged 40 to 50 who had recovered from COVID-19. The chain couples TRBV9 to TRBJ1-2; 10 bases fit TRBD1. The sequencing input was PBMCs or T cells enriched from blood (not recorded which). CDR3 DNA: TGTGCCAGCAGCCTGGGACAGGGGCAGGGGGGTGGCTACACCTTC. Translated, it gives CASSLGQGQGGGYTF. Based on the CDR3 plus reference TRBV9 and TRBJ1-2, the full variable domain is DSGVTQTPKHLITATGQRVTLRCSPRSGDLSVYWYQQSLDQGLQFLIQYYNGEERAKGNILERFSAQQFPDLHSELNLSSLELGDSALYFCASSLGQGQGGGYTFGSGTRLTVV.